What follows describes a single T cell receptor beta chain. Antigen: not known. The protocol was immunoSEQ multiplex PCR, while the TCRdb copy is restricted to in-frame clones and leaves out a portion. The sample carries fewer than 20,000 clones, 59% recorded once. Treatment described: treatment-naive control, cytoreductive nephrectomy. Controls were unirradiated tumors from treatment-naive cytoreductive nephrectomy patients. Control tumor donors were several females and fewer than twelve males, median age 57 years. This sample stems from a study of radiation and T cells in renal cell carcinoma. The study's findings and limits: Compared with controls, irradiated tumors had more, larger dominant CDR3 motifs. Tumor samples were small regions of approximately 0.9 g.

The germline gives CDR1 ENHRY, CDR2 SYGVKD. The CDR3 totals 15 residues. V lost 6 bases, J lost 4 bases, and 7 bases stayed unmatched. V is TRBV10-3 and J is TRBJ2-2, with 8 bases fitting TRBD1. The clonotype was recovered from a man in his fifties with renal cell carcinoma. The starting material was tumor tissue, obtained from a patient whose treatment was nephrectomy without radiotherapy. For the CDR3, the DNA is TGTGCCATCAGCCGTCAGGGGGCGCCCACCGGGGAGCTGTTTTTT. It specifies CAISRQGAPTGELFF.